The 29 T cell receptor beta chains below all came from one sample that was sequenced in a study of T cells in localized non-small cell lung cancer. Assay: immunoSEQ multiplex PCR; the TCRdb copy retains only in-frame clones and omits some. Of more than 9,000 clones in the sample, over 70% were seen once. Sequenced here: peripheral blood, sampled before any cancer treatment. These receptors were taken from a male donor at least 60 years old with stage I lung adenocarcinoma.

The J gene is TRBJ2-3, the V gene TRBV28; 9 nucleotides align to TRBD2. With 5 bases clipped from V and 7 bases from J, the junction kept 10 bases outside the gene matches. This CDR3 has 15 amino acids. The V gene's germline CDR1 is MDHEN and CDR2 SYDVKM. The CDR3 protein is CASSHRGLAGNTQYF. For the CDR3, the DNA is TGTGCCAGCAGTCATCGGGGACTAGCTGGAAATACGCAGTATTTT.

CDR3 sequence reads: CASSPAFTDTQYF. CDR3 DNA: TGTGCCAGCAGCCCCGCCTTCACAGATACGCAGTATTTT. The chain carries TRBV5-8 and TRBJ2-3; no reliable D call. The CDR3 runs to 13 residues. The V gene lost 4 bases and the J gene lost 2 bases, with 8 bases spanning the gap. The germline V gene has CDR1 SGHTS and CDR2 YDEGEE.

This clone was seen a handful of times. The chain carries TRBV28 and TRBJ1-1; D uncertain. The germline V gene has CDR1 MDHEN and CDR2 SYDVKM. Trimming removed 3 bases at V and 5 bases at J, with 13 bases between. The CDR3 contains 14 residues. CDR3 loop: CASSLAIENTEAFF. As DNA, the CDR3 is TGTGCCAGCAGTTTGGCAATCGAGAATACTGAAGCTTTCTTT. The entire variable domain, with the rest obtained from reference TRBV28 and TRBJ1-1, is as follows: DVKVTQSSRYLVKRTGEKVFLECVQDMDHENMFWYRQDPGLGLRLIYFSYDVKMKEKGDIPEGYSVSREKKERFSLILESASTNQTSMYLCASSLAIENTEAFFGQGTRLTVV.

This clone came up a few times. This sequence joins TRBV10-2 and TRBJ2-3; D may be TRBD1 (5 bases). Trimming left V 2 bases short and J 1 base short, with 10 bases between. This CDR3 has 15 residues. Germline V gene lookup returns CDR1 WSHSY and CDR2 SAAADI. CDR3 nucleotide sequence: TGCGCCAGCAGTGAGGGGGCCTTGGGCACAGATACGCAGTATTTT. The encoded protein is CASSEGALGTDTQYF.

The chain employs TRBV28 and TRBJ1-2; D not resolved. Between the trimmed V and J ends, which lost 4 bases and 1 base, there was a span of 13 bases. This CDR3 contains 15 residues. CDR1 and CDR2 (germline): MDHEN, SYDVKM. The CDR3 DNA reads TGTGCCAGCAGTTCTCCCCGGGAGGGTAACTATGGCTACACCTTC. Amino acid sequence: CASSSPREGNYGYTF.

The V gene is TRBV5-4, the J gene TRBJ2-7; D is unresolved. Trimming took off 3 bases at V and 2 bases at J, with 9 bases between the two ends. The CDR3 has 13 residues. Germline CDR1 and CDR2: SGHNT and YYREEE (reference sequence). CDR3 in DNA: TGTGCCAGCAGCTCGGACCAAGCCTACGAGCAGTACTTC. The encoded protein is CASSSDQAYEQYF. Variable domain in full (rest from reference TRBV5-4 and TRBJ2-7): ETGVTQSPTHLIKTRGQQVTLRCSSQSGHNTVSWYQQALGQGPQFIFQYYREEENGRGNFPPRFSGLQFPNYSSELNVNALELDDSALYLCASSSDQAYEQYFGPGTRLTVT.

The chain combines TRBV19 with TRBJ1-3; D might be TRBD1 (5 bases). The CDR3 sequence is 14 residues long. The germline V gene encodes CDR1 LNHDA and CDR2 SQIVND (reference sequence). V was clipped by 10 bases and J by 2 bases, with 15 bases between them. This CDR3 reads CATRRGGPGNTIYF. CDR3 nucleotide sequence: TGTGCCACACGCCGGGGGGGACCTGGAAACACCATATATTTT.

The V and J genes are TRBV5-5 and TRBJ1-2; 9 positions agree with TRBD1. The CDR3 length is 13 residues. V trimming: 3 bases; J trimming: 8 bases; junction bases outside the gene matches: 5. Germline V CDR1 and CDR2: SGHKS, YYEKEE (reference sequence). In DNA form, the CDR3 reads TGTGCCAGCAGCTCCTACAGGGGGCTAGGCTACACCTTC. It translates to CASSSYRGLGYTF. Based on the CDR3 plus reference TRBV5-5 and TRBJ1-2, the full variable domain is DAGVTQSPTHLIKTRGQQVTLRCSPISGHKSVSWYQQVLGQGPQFIFQYYEKEERGRGNFPDRFSARQFPNYSSELNVNALLLGDSALYLCASSSYRGLGYTFGSGTRLTVV.

The chain is built from TRBV19 and TRBJ1-1; D is uncertain. With 9 bases removed from V and 1 base from J, the gap between germline ends came to 12 bases. Germline V gene data show CDR1 as LNHDA and CDR2 as SQIVND (reference sequence). The CDR3 covers 13 residues. The CDR3 sequence: CASGEVANTEAFF. As DNA, the CDR3 is TGTGCCAGCGGGGAGGTGGCGAACACTGAAGCTTTCTTT.

V gene TRBV5-4 combines with J gene TRBJ1-4; 7 bases agree with TRBD1. CDR1 SGHNT and CDR2 YYREEE come from the germline V gene (reference sequence). This CDR3 has 16 residues. J gave up 4 bases and V 4 bases, and 10 bases lay outside the gene matches. The CDR3 sequence: CASSRAPGQSNEKLFF. The CDR3 DNA is TGTGCCAGCAGCCGCGCCCCGGGACAGAGTAATGAAAAACTGTTTTTT.

The chain combines TRBV6-9 with TRBJ2-3; D is unclear. The germline V gene encodes CDR1 MNHGY and CDR2 SVAAGI. V lost 3 bases, J lost 2 bases, and 12 bases lay in between. The CDR3 has 15 residues. The CDR3 is CASSYDGPNTDTQYF. CDR3 nucleotide sequence: TGTGCCAGCAGTTACGACGGACCAAACACAGATACGCAGTATTTT.

This sequence joins TRBV5-4 and TRBJ1-6; TRBD1 might be the D (5 bases). The germline CDR1 and CDR2 sequences are SGHNT and YYREEE (reference sequence). The germline V and J ends were trimmed by 2 bases and 7 bases, with 13 bases remaining between them. There are 15 residues in the CDR3. The CDR3 sequence: CASSLLGRGNSPLHF. DNA of the CDR3: TGTGCCAGCAGCTTACTGGGACGGGGGAATTCACCCCTCCACTTT.

The CDR3 region is CASNEDPGTPYGYTF. CDR3 in DNA: TGTGCCAGTAACGAGGACCCCGGGACTCCCTATGGCTACACCTTC. The chain is built from TRBV19 and TRBJ1-2; perhaps TRBD1 as D (5 bases). V shed 7 bases and J shed 4 bases, with 19 bases lying between them. This CDR3 is 15 amino acids long. Germline CDR1 and CDR2: LNHDA and SQIVND (reference sequence).

A few counts support this clone. The chain joins TRBV6-9 to TRBJ1-1; D is possibly TRBD1 (6 bases). This CDR3 has 13 residues. Trimming left V 6 bases short and J 4 bases short, with 12 bases between. The germline V gene encodes CDR1 MNHGY and CDR2 SVAAGI. CDR3 sequence reads: CASSQQGSTEAFF. The DNA for the CDR3 is TGTGCCAGCAGCCAACAGGGTAGCACTGAAGCTTTCTTT.

The V and J genes are TRBV2 and TRBJ2-6; D is ambiguous. This CDR3 contains 13 residues. The V end was cut by 8 bases, the J end by 1 base, with 6 bases between. Germline loops: CDR1 SNHLY, CDR2 FYNNEI. DNA of the CDR3: TGTGCCAGCCTAAAGTCTGGGGCCAACGTCCTGACTTTC. Its translation: CASLKSGANVLTF. Drawing the rest from reference TRBV2 and TRBJ2-6, the complete variable domain is EPEVTQTPSHQVTQMGQEVILRCVPISNHLYFYWYRQILGQKVEFLVSFYNNEISEKSEIFDDQFSVERPDGSNFTLKIRSTKLEDSAMYFCASLKSGANVLTFGAGSRLTVL.

The chain employs TRBV11-3 and TRBJ2-3; TRBD1 agrees at 9 bases. This CDR3 is built from 17 residues. Germline-derived CDR1 and CDR2 are SGHNT and YENEEA. V was clipped by 4 bases and J by 5 bases; unmatched bases: 13. CDR3 DNA: TGTGCCAGCAGCTCTAGCCCGGGACAGGGTGAAGTAGATACGCAGTATTTT. This encodes CASSSSPGQGEVDTQYF.

The chain employs TRBV7-6 and TRBJ2-1; D gene ambiguous. V was clipped by 3 bases and J by 4 bases, with 7 bases between them. CDR1 SGHVS and CDR2 FNYEAQ come from the germline V gene. The CDR3 consists of 13 residues. This CDR3 is CASSLDVYNEQFF. CDR3 DNA sequence: TGTGCCAGCAGCTTGGACGTATACAATGAGCAGTTCTTC.

The chain has TRBV13 and TRBJ1-1; 9 bases map to TRBD1. Germline CDR1 is PRHDT and CDR2 is FYEKMQ (reference sequence). The CDR3 length is 14 residues. Trimming cost V 5 bases and J 5 bases; bases outside gene matches: 6. The chain's CDR3 is CASSLNRGRTEAFF. As DNA, the CDR3 is TGTGCCAGCAGCCTAAACAGGGGGCGGACTGAAGCTTTCTTT. Based on the CDR3 plus reference TRBV13 and TRBJ1-1, the full variable domain is AAGVIQSPRHLIKEKRETATLKCYPIPRHDTVYWYQQGPGQDPQFLISFYEKMQSDKGSIPDRFSAQQFSDYHSELNMSSLELGDSALYFCASSLNRGRTEAFFGQGTRLTVV.

The V call is TRBV18, the J call TRBJ2-1; D not resolved. V lost 4 bases to trimming and J lost 0 bases, with 10 bases between them. This CDR3 contains 15 residues. Germline V gene data show CDR1 as KGHSH and CDR2 as LQKENI. The CDR3 protein is CASSLGRSSYNEQFF. CDR3 DNA: TGTGCCAGCTCACTGGGCAGGAGCTCCTACAATGAGCAGTTCTTC.

The gene calls are TRBV29-1 and TRBJ1-2; 7 nucleotides align to TRBD1. The trim removed 6 bases at V and 2 bases at J, leaving 3 bases unmatched. This CDR3 region has 12 residues. Germline V gene sequence: CDR1 SQVTM, CDR2 ANQGSEA. This CDR3 reads CSVGGQNYGYTF. The CDR3 coding sequence is TGCAGCGTGGGGGGACAGAACTATGGCTACACCTTC.

The chain joins TRBV27 to TRBJ1-6, with no clear D. The V gene's germline CDR1 is MNHEY and CDR2 SMNVEV (reference sequence). V dropped 4 bases and J dropped 7 bases, with 17 bases sitting between them. CDR3 length equals 16 residues. CDR3 sequence (DNA): TGTGCCAGCAGTTCGGTTCGTTTTTCGGGAAATTCACCCCTCCACTTT. This translates into CASSSVRFSGNSPLHF.

V is TRBV10-3 and J is TRBJ1-3, with a tentative D call TRBD1 (6 bases). The CDR3 has 14 residues. The V end was cut by 2 bases, the J end by 4 bases, with 9 bases between. Germline V gene sequence: CDR1 ENHRY, CDR2 SYGVKD. The CDR3 nucleotides read TGTGCCATCAGTGAGGCGGGGGGCGGAAACACCATATATTTT. It codes for CAISEAGGGNTIYF.

J is TRBJ2-7 and V is TRBV7-2, with 8 nucleotides matching TRBD1. J gave up 3 bases and V 5 bases, and 6 bases lay outside the gene matches. Germline V lookup: CDR1 SGHTA, CDR2 FQGNSA. There are 14 residues in the CDR3. The CDR3 bases are TGTGCCAGCAGCGGAGGACAGGGTCTCTACGAGCAGTACTTC. It encodes CASSGGQGLYEQYF.

The gene calls are TRBV19 and TRBJ1-2; 7 bases are shared with TRBD1. Germline V gene sequence: CDR1 LNHDA, CDR2 SQIVND (reference sequence). V shed 4 bases and J 2 bases; nucleotides not matched to a gene: 7. The CDR3 is 15 residues long. The CDR3 region has the DNA TGTGCCAGTAGTAACCGGGACAGATTAAACTATGGCTACACCTTC. Its protein product is CASSNRDRLNYGYTF.

This clone showed up just a few times. The CDR3 DNA reads as TGTGCCAGCAGAATTGGGACAGCTAATGAAAAACTGTTTTTT. Translating gives CASRIGTANEKLFF. The gene calls are TRBV6-6 and TRBJ1-4; 7 nucleotides align to TRBD1. Germline assignment: CDR1 MNHNY and CDR2 SVGAGI (reference sequence). Germline trimming cut 6 bases from V and 3 bases from J; bases unmatched to any gene: 4. The CDR3 consists of 14 residues.

This clone was counted a single time. V gene TRBV18 combines with J gene TRBJ2-3; the match to TRBD1 covers 12 bases. The CDR3 length is 17 residues. Germline V lookup: CDR1 KGHSH, CDR2 LQKENI. The junction had 9 bases not matched to a gene; V was cut back by 4 bases and J by 4 bases. Here the CDR3 DNA reads TGTGCCAGCTCACTAAATCGGGACAGGGGGCGTGCAGATACGCAGTATTTT. Residues: CASSLNRDRGRADTQYF.

Only a few counts were recorded for this clone. The chain is built from TRBV10-3 and TRBJ2-3, with D perhaps TRBD1 (6 bases). The length of the CDR3 is 14 residues. V was cut by 6 bases and J by 2 bases, with 12 bases left in between. Germline V gene sequence: CDR1 ENHRY, CDR2 SYGVKD. The CDR3 reads CAIRSGTLTDTQYF. The CDR3 DNA reads TGTGCCATCAGATCCGGGACACTCACAGATACGCAGTATTTT.

This clone occurred a few times. This sequence joins TRBV7-9 and TRBJ2-7; D possibly corresponds to TRBD2 (7 bases). This CDR3 is built from 14 residues. Trimming stripped 5 bases from V and 7 bases from J, with 18 bases between. Per the germline V gene, CDR1 is SEHNR and CDR2 is FQNEAQ (reference sequence). CDR3 in amino acids: CASSPSGGMREQYF. For the CDR3, the DNA is TGTGCCAGCAGCCCGTCGGGGGGCATGAGGGAGCAGTACTTC.

The CDR3 sequence: CASSQPMLGMYEQYF. DNA of the CDR3: TGTGCCAGCAGCCAACCTATGTTGGGGATGTACGAGCAGTACTTC. This chain connects TRBV14 to TRBJ2-7; no firm D call. The V end lost 2 bases, the J end lost 4 bases, and 15 bases lay between the germline ends. In germline, CDR1 is SGHDN, CDR2 FVKESK. This CDR3 has 15 residues.